This T cell receptor (beta chain) stems from a study of T cell changes during pregnancy in multiple sclerosis. V dropped 8 bases and J dropped 3 bases, with 20 bases sitting between them. Germline V gives CDR1 SGHVS, CDR2 FQNEAQ. The CDR3 is made up of 15 amino acids. Assay used: immunoSEQ multiplex PCR; TCRdb lists only in-frame clones, some missing. The table records roughly 90,000 clones, approximately 94% of them present only once. The TCR comes from a female donor with multiple sclerosis, enrolled in a pregnancy study. The sequencing used peripheral blood, collected in the third trimester of pregnancy. The V gene is TRBV7-8, the J gene TRBJ2-7; D is possibly TRBD1 (6 bases). The CDR3: CASGVPQGGVYEQYF. CDR3 DNA: TGTGCCAGCGGCGTCCCACAGGGTGGGGTCTACGAGCAGTACTTC.